This TCR beta chain was recovered during a study of monozygotic twins with inflammatory bowel disease. The CDR3 consists of 19 residues. The germline V gene encodes CDR1 MDHEN and CDR2 SYDVKM. A total RNA quantity of 3500 ng went into each TCR library. Reanalyzing the 5' RACE reads, TCRdb keeps one entry per CDR3 protein, without DNA. In all, the sample yields around 380,000 distinct CDR3 sequences. About this clonotype: The target antigen is unknown.

Study-wide results and limits: IBD patients showed reduced TCRbeta diversity (inverse Simpson) versus healthy co-twins.

This chain joins TRBV28 and TRBJ2-7; TCRdb reports TRBD2, a call that lacks DNA to check it against. Sequencing was performed on blood. The TCR originated in a human donor with ulcerative colitis or Crohn's disease, or a healthy co-twin of an affected twin (not recorded which). CDR3 amino acids: CASRSHLMGGLPGFNEQYF.